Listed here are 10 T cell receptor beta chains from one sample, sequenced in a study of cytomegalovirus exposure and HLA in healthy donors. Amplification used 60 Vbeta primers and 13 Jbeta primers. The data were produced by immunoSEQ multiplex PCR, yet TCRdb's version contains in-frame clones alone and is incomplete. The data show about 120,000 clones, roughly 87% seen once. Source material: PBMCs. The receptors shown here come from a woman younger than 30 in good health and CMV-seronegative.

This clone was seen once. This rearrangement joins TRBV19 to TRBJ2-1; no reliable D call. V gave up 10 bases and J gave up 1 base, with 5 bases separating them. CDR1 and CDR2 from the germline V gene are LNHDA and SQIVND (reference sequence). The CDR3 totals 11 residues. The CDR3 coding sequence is TGTGCCACCCATTCCTACAATGAGCAGTTCTTC. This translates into CATHSYNEQFF.

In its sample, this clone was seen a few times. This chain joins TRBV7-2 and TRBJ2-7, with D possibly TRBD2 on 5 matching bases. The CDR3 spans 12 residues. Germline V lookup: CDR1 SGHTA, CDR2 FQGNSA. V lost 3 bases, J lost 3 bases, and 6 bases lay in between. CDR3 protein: CASSFTSYEQYF. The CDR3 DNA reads TGTGCCAGCAGCTTCACTAGCTACGAGCAGTACTTC.

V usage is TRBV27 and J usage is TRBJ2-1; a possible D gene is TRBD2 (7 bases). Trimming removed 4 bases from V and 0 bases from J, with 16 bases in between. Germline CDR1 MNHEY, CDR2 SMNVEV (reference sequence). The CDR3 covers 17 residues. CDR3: CASSSSQRGGSYNEQFF. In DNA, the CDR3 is TGTGCCAGCAGTTCCTCCCAGAGGGGGGGCTCCTACAATGAGCAGTTCTTC.

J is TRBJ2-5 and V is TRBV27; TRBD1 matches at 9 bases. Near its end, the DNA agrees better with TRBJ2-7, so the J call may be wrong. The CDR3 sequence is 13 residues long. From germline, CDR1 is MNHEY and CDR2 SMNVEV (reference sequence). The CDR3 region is CASSLRTGDEQYF. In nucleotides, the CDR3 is TGTGCCAGCAGTTTACGGACAGGGGACGAGCAGTACTTC.

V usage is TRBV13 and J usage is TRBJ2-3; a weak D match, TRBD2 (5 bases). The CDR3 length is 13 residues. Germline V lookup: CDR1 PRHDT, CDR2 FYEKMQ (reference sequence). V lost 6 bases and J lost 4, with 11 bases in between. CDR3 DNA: TGTGCCAGCAGTCTAAGAGGGTCAGATACGCAGTATTTT. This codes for CASSLRGSDTQYF.

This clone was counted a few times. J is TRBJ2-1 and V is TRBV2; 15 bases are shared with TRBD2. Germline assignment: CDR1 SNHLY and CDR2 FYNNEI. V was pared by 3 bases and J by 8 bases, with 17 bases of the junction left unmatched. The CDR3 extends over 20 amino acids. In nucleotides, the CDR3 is TGTGCCAGCAGTGACTCTGGACTAGCGGGGGGGGGCCGGGGAGTCGATGAGCAGTTCTTC. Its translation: CASSDSGLAGGGRGVDEQFF.

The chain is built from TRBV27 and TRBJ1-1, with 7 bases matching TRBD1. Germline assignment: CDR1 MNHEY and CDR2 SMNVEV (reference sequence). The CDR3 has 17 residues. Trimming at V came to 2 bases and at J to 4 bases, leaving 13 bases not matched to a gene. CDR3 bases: TGTGCCAGCAGTTTAAGTTTTTGGGGACAGAGACCCACTGAAGCTTTCTTT. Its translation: CASSLSFWGQRPTEAFF.

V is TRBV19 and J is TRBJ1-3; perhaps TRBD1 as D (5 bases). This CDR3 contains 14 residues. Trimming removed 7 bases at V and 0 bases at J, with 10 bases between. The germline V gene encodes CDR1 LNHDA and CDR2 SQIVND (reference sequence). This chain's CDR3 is CASIAGSSGNTIYF. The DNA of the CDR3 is TGTGCCAGTATCGCAGGGTCCTCTGGAAACACCATATATTTT.

CDR3 protein: CAIRNSGGAGYNEQFF. In nucleotides, the CDR3 is TGTGCCATCAGGAATAGCGGGGGGGCTGGGTACAATGAGCAGTTCTTC. The chain links TRBV10-3 to TRBJ2-1; TRBD2 aligns across 11 bases. V was clipped by 6 bases and J by 4 bases; unmatched bases: 8. CDR3 length equals 16 residues. Germline CDR1 is ENHRY and CDR2 is SYGVKD.

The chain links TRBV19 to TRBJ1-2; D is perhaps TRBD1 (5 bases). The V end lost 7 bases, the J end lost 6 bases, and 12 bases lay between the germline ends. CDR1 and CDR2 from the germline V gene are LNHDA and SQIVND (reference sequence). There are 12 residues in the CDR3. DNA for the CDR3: TGTGCCAGTAAATCAGGGAACCATGGCTACACCTTC. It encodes CASKSGNHGYTF.